This is a list of T cell receptor beta chains from one sample in a study of blood T cell repertoires in COVID-19. Assay: immunoSEQ multiplex PCR; the TCRdb copy retains only in-frame clones and omits some. The profile shows some 370,000 clones, about 90% of them singletons. The sequenced sample consisted of peripheral blood. Receptors originate from a man aged 35-49 years with acute or convalescent COVID-19. Both conserved end residues are part of each CDR3. D genes are given only for firm matches. Some rows mark clone size as missing; the rest say once, few, many or name a class of expanded clone.

d_gene: -
abundance: -
j_gene: TRBJ1-1
v_gene: TRBV4-3
CDR3nt: TGCGCCAGCAGCCAAGAGGCATTTGGAGTGAACACTGAAGCTTTCTTT
CDR3aa: CASSQEAFGVNTEAFF

d_gene: -
abundance: -
j_gene: TRBJ2-7
v_gene: TRBV4-2
CDR3nt: TGTGCCAGCAGCCAAGCACACGCCGACTTATCGGACTACGAGCAGTACTTC
CDR3aa: CASSQAHADLSDYEQYF

d_gene: -
abundance: -
j_gene: TRBJ1-3
v_gene: TRBV4-1
CDR3nt: TGCGCCAGCAGCCAATACGACAGCTCTGGAAACACCATATATTTT
CDR3aa: CASSQYDSSGNTIYF

d_gene: -
abundance: once
j_gene: TRBJ2-5
v_gene: TRBV6-5
CDR3nt: TGTGCCAGCAGTTACTTGGGGGCTAATTTCCAAGAGACCCAGTACTTC
CDR3aa: CASSYLGANFQETQYF

d_gene: -
abundance: -
j_gene: TRBJ2-7
v_gene: TRBV27
CDR3nt: TGTGCCAGCAGTTTTTCTCGGGTCAATACTCCCTACGAGCAGTACTTC
CDR3aa: CASSFSRVNTPYEQYF

d_gene: TRBD2
abundance: -
j_gene: TRBJ2-3
v_gene: TRBV7-3
CDR3nt: TGTGCCAGCAGCTTAATAGCGGGGCTCGACACAGATACGCAGTATTTT
CDR3aa: CASSLIAGLDTDTQYF

d_gene: TRBD1
abundance: -
j_gene: TRBJ1-6
v_gene: TRBV6-5
CDR3nt: TGTGCCAGCAAATCCGGGACAGGATTCGCGCCCCTCCACTTT
CDR3aa: CASKSGTGFAPLHF

d_gene: TRBD1
abundance: once
j_gene: TRBJ2-3
v_gene: TRBV11-2
CDR3nt: TGTGCCAGCAGCTTAGATCGCGTAGGGACAGGGCAGTATTTT
CDR3aa: CASSLDRVGTGQYF

d_gene: -
abundance: -
j_gene: TRBJ1-1
v_gene: TRBV28
CDR3nt: TGTGCCACGGGGAATTCCGCTGAAGCTTTCTTT
CDR3aa: CATGNSAEAFF

d_gene: -
abundance: -
j_gene: TRBJ1-1
v_gene: TRBV9
CDR3nt: TGTGCCAGCAGCACCGGACAGTTCACTGAAGCTTTCTTT
CDR3aa: CASSTGQFTEAFF

d_gene: TRBD1
abundance: -
j_gene: TRBJ2-1
v_gene: TRBV19
CDR3nt: TGTGCCAGTAGTATATCAGGGGGCGCACACAATGAGCAGTTCTTC
CDR3aa: CASSISGGAHNEQFF

d_gene: TRBD1
abundance: -
j_gene: TRBJ2-1
v_gene: TRBV7-3
CDR3nt: TGTGCCAGCAGAGTCGGGACAGGGTCCCAAGAGCAGTTCTTC
CDR3aa: CASRVGTGSQEQFF

d_gene: -
abundance: -
j_gene: TRBJ2-7
v_gene: TRBV3-1/TRBV3-2
CDR3nt: TGTGCCAGCAGCCAAGTTAGGGCAGGGTCCTCCGAGCAGTACTTC
CDR3aa: CASSQVRAGSSEQYF

d_gene: -
abundance: -
j_gene: TRBJ1-2
v_gene: TRBV27
CDR3nt: TGTGCCAGCAGTTTATCGTCAGCAGGGATGTATGGCTACACCTTC
CDR3aa: CASSLSSAGMYGYTF

d_gene: -
abundance: -
j_gene: TRBJ2-7
v_gene: TRBV11-2
CDR3nt: TGTGCCAGCAGCTTGAACAGGGCCTCCTACGAGCAGTACTTC
CDR3aa: CASSLNRASYEQYF

d_gene: -
abundance: -
j_gene: TRBJ1-5
v_gene: TRBV7-2
CDR3nt: TGTGCCAGCAGCTTAAGCCGGGACACTAATCAGCCCCAGCATTTT
CDR3aa: CASSLSRDTNQPQHF

d_gene: -
abundance: -
j_gene: TRBJ1-1
v_gene: TRBV9
CDR3nt: TGTGCCAGCAGCGTGGTTTCCGAATATCCGGCTGAAGCTTTCTTT
CDR3aa: CASSVVSEYPAEAFF

d_gene: -
abundance: -
j_gene: TRBJ2-4
v_gene: TRBV2
CDR3nt: TGTGCCAGCACCGATCGGGGGGCCAAAAACATTCAGTACTTC
CDR3aa: CASTDRGAKNIQYF

d_gene: -
abundance: few
j_gene: TRBJ2-1
v_gene: TRBV11-2
CDR3nt: TGTGCCAGCAGGAGACAACAGGGAGCGAGATTCTTC
CDR3aa: CASRRQQGARFF

d_gene: -
abundance: -
j_gene: TRBJ1-4
v_gene: TRBV21-1
CDR3nt: TGTGCCAGCAGCCCCTCAGGGAAGGGACAGGGGGCGCCGCGTGAAAAACTGTTTTTT
CDR3aa: CASSPSGKGQGAPREKLFF

d_gene: TRBD2
abundance: -
j_gene: TRBJ2-3
v_gene: TRBV27
CDR3nt: TGTGCCAGCAGTTTCCGACTAGCGGGAGCCTCAGATACGCAGTATTTT
CDR3aa: CASSFRLAGASDTQYF

d_gene: TRBD1
abundance: -
j_gene: TRBJ1-6
v_gene: TRBV5-6
CDR3nt: TGTGCCAGCAGGATACAGGGGTACTCCTATAATTCACCCCTCCACTTT
CDR3aa: CASRIQGYSYNSPLHF

d_gene: -
abundance: -
j_gene: TRBJ1-1
v_gene: TRBV6-5
CDR3nt: TGTGCCACCTCAGGACAGATGAACACTGAAGCTTTCTTT
CDR3aa: CATSGQMNTEAFF

d_gene: -
abundance: -
j_gene: TRBJ1-5
v_gene: TRBV6-6
CDR3nt: TGTGCCAGCAGTTACCTGGAGGGCGTTCATGCGCCCCAGCATTTT
CDR3aa: CASSYLEGVHAPQHF

d_gene: TRBD1
abundance: once
j_gene: TRBJ2-7
v_gene: TRBV6-5
CDR3nt: TGTGCCAGCAGACGAGGACAGGGTTACTACGAGCAGTACTTC
CDR3aa: CASRRGQGYYEQYF

d_gene: -
abundance: -
j_gene: TRBJ2-7
v_gene: TRBV19
CDR3nt: TGTGCCCCCTTCCCTGGGGCTGACACCTACGAGCAGTACTTC
CDR3aa: CAPFPGADTYEQYF

d_gene: -
abundance: -
j_gene: TRBJ2-3
v_gene: TRBV21-1
CDR3nt: TGTGCCAGCAGCAAAGGGCGTCTGACAGACGTCACAGATACGCAGTATTTT
CDR3aa: CASSKGRLTDVTDTQYF

d_gene: TRBD1
abundance: -
j_gene: TRBJ1-4
v_gene: TRBV10-2
CDR3nt: TGCGCCAGCAGTCCTGGACAGGCGGAAAAACTGTTTTTT
CDR3aa: CASSPGQAEKLFF